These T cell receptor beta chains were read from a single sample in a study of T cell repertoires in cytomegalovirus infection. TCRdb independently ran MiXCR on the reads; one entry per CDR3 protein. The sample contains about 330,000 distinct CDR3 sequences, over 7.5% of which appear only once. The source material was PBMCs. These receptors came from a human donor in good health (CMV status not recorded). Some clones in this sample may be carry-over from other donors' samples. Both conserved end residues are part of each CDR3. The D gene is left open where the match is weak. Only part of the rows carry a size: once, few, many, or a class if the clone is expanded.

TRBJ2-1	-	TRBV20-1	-	CSARDPNSVRGEQFF
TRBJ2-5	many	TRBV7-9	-	CASSSTPVQETQYF
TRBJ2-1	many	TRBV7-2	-	CASSLSNEQFF
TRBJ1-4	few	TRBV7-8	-	CASSLKWWGGKLFF
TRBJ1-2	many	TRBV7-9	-	CASSLEQLPNYGYTF
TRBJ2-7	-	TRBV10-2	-	CASGPGRQSYEQYF
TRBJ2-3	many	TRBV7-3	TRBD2	CASGLAGGQTDTQYF
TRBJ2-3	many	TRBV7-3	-	CASSLRSQADTQYF
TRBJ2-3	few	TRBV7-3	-	CASSLTGFSTDTQYF
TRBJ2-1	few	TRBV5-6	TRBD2	CASSRLAGGLVSYNEQFF
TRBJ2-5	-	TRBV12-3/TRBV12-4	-	CASSQKHIETQYF
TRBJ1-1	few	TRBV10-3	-	CAISESKSAAFF
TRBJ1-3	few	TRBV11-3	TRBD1	CASTSTGGPSSGNTIYF
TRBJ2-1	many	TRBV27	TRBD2	CASSYSGTSGRMVNEQFF
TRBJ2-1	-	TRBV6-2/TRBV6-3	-	CASSYPLISHNEQFF
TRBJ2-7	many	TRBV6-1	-	CASSALGGSYEQYF
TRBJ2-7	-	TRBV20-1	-	CSARGQGAHEQYF
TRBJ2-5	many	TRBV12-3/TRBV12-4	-	CASSFGGAQETQYF
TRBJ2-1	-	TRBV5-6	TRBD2	CASSRNSGGWGNEQFF
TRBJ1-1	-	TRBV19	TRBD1	CASSSNRGLPEAFF
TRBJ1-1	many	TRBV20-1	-	CSALEPGEAFF
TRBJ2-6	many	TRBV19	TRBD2	CAIEKREGGDSGANVLTF
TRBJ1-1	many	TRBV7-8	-	CASSPTIGTYSEAFF
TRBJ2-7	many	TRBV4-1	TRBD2	CASSQLAGETYEQYF
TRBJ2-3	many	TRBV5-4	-	CASSSYDRKDTQYF
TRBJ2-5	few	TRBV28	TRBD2	CASSFPGLAIQETQYF
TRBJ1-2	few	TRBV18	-	CASSPLVENYGYTF
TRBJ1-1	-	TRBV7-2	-	CASSLDPANTEAFF
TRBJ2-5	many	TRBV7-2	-	CASSRPTQETQYF
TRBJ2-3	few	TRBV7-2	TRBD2	CASSPRGGAADTQYF
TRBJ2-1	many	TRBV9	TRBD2	CASSSARRGGSSYNEQFF
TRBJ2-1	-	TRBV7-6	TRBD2	CASQPGLAVLGEQFF